This T cell receptor (beta chain) comes out of a study of CD8 T cells in ankylosing spondylitis. Quantitative 5'-RACE with molecular barcodes was used to make the TCR beta libraries. TCRdb called the 5' RACE reads again in MiXCR, with one record for every CDR3 protein. The table records fewer than 250,000 distinct CDR3 sequences, approximately 20% of them present only once. Overall study results and limits: The study identified a TCR beta motif of eight highly homologous variants that appeared characteristic of ankylosing spondylitis blood. Earlier studies detected some motif variants in reactive arthritis synovial fluid and blood. There was reportedly significant enrichment of clones that were disease-linked in matched ankylosing spondylitis synovial fluid. A CD8+ phenotype characterized the disease-linked clones, which were relatively rare in peripheral blood.

On this clonotype: The antigen is not known.

The CDR3 spans 15 residues. From germline, CDR1 is SEHNR and CDR2 FQNEAQ (reference sequence). The ends lost 1 base at V and 7 bases at J; junction bases unmatched: 6. The sequence derives from a male donor with ankylosing spondylitis. The gene calls are TRBV7-9 and TRBJ2-1, with 8 bases lining up with TRBD2. The material sequenced was blood, either unsorted or a sorted T cell fraction (not recorded which). CDR3 nucleotide sequence: TGTGCCAGCAGCTTAGTACTAGCGGCCCCTAATGAGCAGTTCTTC. Protein product: CASSLVLAAPNEQFF.